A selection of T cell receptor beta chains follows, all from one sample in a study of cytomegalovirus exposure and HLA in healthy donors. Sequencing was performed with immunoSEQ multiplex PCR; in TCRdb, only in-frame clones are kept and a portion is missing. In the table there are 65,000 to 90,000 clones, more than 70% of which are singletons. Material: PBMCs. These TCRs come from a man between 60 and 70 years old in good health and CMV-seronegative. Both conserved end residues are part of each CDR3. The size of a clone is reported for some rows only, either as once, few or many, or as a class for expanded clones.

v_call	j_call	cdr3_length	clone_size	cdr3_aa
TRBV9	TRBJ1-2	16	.	CASSVDRRTGVYGYTF
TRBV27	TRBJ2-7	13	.	CASSFPPGGEQYF
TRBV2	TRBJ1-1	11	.	CASNRGRGAFF
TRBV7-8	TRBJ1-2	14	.	CASSLGPRNYGYTF
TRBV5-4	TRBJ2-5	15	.	CASSFGGGSQETQYF
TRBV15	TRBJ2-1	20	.	CATRDRGGSGGGKSYNEQFF
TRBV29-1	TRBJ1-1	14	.	CSVTGGVLNTEAFF
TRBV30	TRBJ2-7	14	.	CAWSADRSSYEQYF
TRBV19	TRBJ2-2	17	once	CASSIDQAGLNTGELFF
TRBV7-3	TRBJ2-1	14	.	CASSRQESYNEQFF
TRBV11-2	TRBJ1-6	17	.	CASSNRRGQGRLSPLHF
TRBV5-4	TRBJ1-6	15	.	CASSLRGTDNSPLHF
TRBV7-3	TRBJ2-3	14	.	CASSSSGSTDTQYF
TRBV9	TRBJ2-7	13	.	CASSYAEGYEQYF
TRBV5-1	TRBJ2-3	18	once	CASSLDGGLYDLTDTQYF
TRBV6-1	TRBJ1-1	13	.	CASSRQLGTEAFF
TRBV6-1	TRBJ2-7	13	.	CATGRQNDYEQYF
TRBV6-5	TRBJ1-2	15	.	CASSRSGQGGYGYTF
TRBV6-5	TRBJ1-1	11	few	CACGRAPEAFF
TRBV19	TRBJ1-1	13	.	CASGWGDRTEAFF
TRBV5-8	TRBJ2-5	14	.	CASNPGQGADEQYF
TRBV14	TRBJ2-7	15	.	CASSPARGLNYEQYF
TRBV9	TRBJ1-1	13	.	CASSTSRGTEAFF
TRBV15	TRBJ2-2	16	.	CATSKAQTANTGELFF
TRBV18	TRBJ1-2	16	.	CASSPEVGTGVLGYTF
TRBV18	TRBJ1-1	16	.	CASSPRAERGGTEAFF
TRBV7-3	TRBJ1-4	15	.	CASSLVWAANEKLFF
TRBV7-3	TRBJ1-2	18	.	CASTRNPRDSKSHYGYTF
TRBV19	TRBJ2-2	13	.	CASSILVSGELFF
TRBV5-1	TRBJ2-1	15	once	CASSHPGGSYNEQFF
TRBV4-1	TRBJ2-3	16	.	CASSQVGYLAPDTQYF
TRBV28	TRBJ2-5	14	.	CASSLSQGGETQYF
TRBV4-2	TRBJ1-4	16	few	CASSQDLGTGIEKLFF
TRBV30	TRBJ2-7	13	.	CAWSFPETYEQYF
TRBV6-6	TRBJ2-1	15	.	CASSYRVPFGDEQFF